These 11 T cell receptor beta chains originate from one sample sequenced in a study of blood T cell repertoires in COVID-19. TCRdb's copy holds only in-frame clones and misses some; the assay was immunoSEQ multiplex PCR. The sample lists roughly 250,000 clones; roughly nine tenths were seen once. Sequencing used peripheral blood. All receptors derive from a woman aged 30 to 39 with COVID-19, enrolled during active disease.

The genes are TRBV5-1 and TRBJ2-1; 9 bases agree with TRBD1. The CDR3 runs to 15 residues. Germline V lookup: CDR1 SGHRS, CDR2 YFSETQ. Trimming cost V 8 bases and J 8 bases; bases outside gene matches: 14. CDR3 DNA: TGCGCCAGTAACACCATGGGACAGGGTTTCCATGAGCAGTTCTTC. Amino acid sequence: CASNTMGQGFHEQFF.

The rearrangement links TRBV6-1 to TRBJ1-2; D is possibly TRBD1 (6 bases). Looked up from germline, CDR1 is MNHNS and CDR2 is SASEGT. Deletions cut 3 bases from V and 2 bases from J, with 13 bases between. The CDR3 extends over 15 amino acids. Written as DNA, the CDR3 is TGTGCCAGCAGTGAGGTAAATACAGGGAACTATGGCTACACCTTC. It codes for CASSEVNTGNYGYTF.

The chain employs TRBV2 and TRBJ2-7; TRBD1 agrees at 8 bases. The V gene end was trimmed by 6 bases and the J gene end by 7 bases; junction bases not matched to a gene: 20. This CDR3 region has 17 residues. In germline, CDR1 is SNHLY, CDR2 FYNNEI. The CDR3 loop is CASRRTRQGYGTNEQYF. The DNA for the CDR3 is TGTGCCAGCAGGCGCACTAGACAGGGGTACGGGACGAATGAGCAGTACTTC.

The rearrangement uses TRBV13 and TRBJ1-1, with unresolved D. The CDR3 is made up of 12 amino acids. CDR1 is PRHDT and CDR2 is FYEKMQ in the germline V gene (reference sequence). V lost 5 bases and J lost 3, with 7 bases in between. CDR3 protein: CASSPEDTEAFF. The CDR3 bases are TGTGCCAGCAGCCCAGAAGACACTGAAGCTTTCTTT.

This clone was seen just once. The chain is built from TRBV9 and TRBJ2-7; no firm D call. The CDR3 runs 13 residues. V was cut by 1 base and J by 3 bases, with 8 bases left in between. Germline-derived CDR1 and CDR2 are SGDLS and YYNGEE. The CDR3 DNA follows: TGTGCCAGCAGCGTAAGCGTGAACTACGAGCAGTACTTC. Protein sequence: CASSVSVNYEQYF.

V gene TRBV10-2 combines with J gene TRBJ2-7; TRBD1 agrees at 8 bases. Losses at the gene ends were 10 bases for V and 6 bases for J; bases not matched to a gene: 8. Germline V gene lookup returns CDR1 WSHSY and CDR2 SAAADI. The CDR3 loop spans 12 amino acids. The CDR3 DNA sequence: TGCGCCATCAAAACAGGGGGAGGCGAGCAGTACTTC. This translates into CAIKTGGGEQYF.

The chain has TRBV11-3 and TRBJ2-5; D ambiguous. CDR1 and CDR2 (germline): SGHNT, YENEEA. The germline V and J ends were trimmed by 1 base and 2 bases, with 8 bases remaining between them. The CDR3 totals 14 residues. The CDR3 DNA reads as TGTGCCAGCAGCTTAGGGTCAGGACAAGAGACCCAGTACTTC. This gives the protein CASSLGSGQETQYF.

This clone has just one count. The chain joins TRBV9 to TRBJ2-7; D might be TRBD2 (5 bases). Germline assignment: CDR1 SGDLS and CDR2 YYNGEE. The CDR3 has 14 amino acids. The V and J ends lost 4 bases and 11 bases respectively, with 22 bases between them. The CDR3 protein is CASSTKAEPNGEYF. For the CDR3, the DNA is TGTGCCAGCAGCACCAAAGCGGAACCCAACGGGGAGTACTTC.

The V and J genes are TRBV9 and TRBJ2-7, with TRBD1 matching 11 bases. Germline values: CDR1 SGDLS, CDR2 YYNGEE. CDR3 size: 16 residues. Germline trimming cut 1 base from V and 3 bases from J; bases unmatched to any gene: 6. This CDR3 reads CASSVLPGTGGYEQYF. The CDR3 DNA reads TGTGCCAGCAGCGTACTCCCGGGGACAGGGGGCTACGAGCAGTACTTC.

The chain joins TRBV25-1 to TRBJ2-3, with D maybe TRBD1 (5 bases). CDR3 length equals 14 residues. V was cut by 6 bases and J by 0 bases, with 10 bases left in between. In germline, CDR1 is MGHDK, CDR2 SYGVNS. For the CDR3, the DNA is TGTGCCAGCAGACTCAGGGCTAGCACAGATACGCAGTATTTT. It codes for CASRLRASTDTQYF.

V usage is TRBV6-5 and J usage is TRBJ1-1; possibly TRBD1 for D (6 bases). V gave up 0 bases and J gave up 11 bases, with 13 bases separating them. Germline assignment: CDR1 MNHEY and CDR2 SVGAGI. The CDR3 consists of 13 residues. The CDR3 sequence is CASSYSNRVKAFF. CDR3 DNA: TGTGCCAGCAGTTACTCCAACAGGGTTAAGGCTTTCTTT.